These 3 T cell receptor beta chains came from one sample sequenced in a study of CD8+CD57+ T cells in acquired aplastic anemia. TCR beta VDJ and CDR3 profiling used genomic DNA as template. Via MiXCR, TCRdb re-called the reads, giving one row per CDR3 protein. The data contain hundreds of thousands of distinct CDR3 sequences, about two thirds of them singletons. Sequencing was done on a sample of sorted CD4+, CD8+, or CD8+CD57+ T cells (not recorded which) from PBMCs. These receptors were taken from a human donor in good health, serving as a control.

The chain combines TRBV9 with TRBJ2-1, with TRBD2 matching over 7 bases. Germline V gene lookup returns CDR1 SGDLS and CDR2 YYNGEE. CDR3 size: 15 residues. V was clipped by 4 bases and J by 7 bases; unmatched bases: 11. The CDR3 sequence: CASSLDLGGGNEQFF. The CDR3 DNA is TGTGCCAGCAGCTTAGATCTTGGCGGGGGTAATGAGCAGTTCTTC.

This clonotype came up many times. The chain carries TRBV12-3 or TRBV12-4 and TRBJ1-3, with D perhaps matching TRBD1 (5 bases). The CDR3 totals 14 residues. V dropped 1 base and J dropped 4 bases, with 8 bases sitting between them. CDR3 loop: CASSLGGLGNTIYF. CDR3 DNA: TGTGCCAGCAGTTTAGGGGGGTTAGGAAACACCATATATTTT.

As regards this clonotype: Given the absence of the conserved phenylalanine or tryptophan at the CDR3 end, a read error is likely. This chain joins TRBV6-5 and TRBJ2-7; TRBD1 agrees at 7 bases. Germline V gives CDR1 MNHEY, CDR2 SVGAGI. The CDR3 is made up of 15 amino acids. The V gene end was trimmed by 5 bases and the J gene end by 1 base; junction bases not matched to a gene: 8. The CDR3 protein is CASSRQGRESYEQYL. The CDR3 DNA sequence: TGTGCCAGCAGTCGACAGGGAAGGGAATCCTACGAGCAGTACCTC.